The clone carrying this T cell receptor (beta chain) was detected a few times. Its antigen remains unidentified. The sample has other DNA sequences that encode this CDR3 too. The data stem from a study of shared clonotypes between healthy human individuals. Study outcomes and limitations: Larger estimated richness was generally seen in naive subsets than in memory subsets.

Donors were Caucasian adults residing in Nashville, Tennessee, USA. CD4+ cells were split into CD45RA+ naive and CD45RA-negative memory subsets. Using immunoSEQ multiplex PCR, the repertoire was profiled, and TCRdb retains in-frame clones only, with some absent. Among a few million clones listed, around 90% were seen once. The receptor was isolated from a man younger than 30 in good health. The sample comprised naive CD4+ T cells sorted from blood. As for subset: CD45RA+ positively selected.

The CDR3: CASSRDRVTGELFF. The CDR3 DNA reads as TGTGCCAGTAGTAGGGACAGGGTTACCGGGGAGCTGTTTTTT. This chain links TRBV19 with TRBJ2-2; the match to TRBD1 covers 9 bases. The CDR3 totals 14 residues. V gave up 4 bases and J gave up 5 bases; unmatched junction bases: 2. The germline gives CDR1 LNHDA, CDR2 SQIVND (reference sequence). Drawing the rest from reference TRBV19 and TRBJ2-2, the complete variable domain is DGGITQSPKYLFRKEGQNVTLSCEQNLNHDAMYWYRQDPGQGLRLIYYSQIVNDFQKGDIAEGYSVSREKKESFPLTVTSAQKNPTAFYLCASSRDRVTGELFFGEGSRLTVL.